This TCR beta chain originates from a study of blood T cell repertoires in COVID-19. Study-wide background: Collection of acute and convalescent COVID-19 samples took place in the United States, Italy and Spain. PBMCs, B-cell-depleted T cells, or T cells were the source of the cDNA or gDNA that made up the material.

The CDR3 runs to 16 residues. After removal of 2 bases from V and 6 bases from J, the junction contained 11 bases not matched to a gene. The germline V gene has CDR1 SGHNT and CDR2 YYREEE (reference sequence). Per the original data handling: Estimated nucleated cell counts came from reference gene primer amplification. Assay: immunoSEQ multiplex PCR; the TCRdb copy retains only in-frame clones and omits some. From that table come the V and J calls and clone size; the DNA was used to work out D and trimming. The data contain about 200,000 clones, approximately 82% of them singletons. The sequenced material came from peripheral blood. The chain employs TRBV5-4 and TRBJ2-7, with 10 positions matching TRBD2. This clonotype originated in a woman in her 50s with acute or convalescent COVID-19. As DNA, the CDR3 is TGTGCCAGCAGCTTCGGGTTAGCGGGAGGAAAAGGCGAGCAGTACTTC. This codes for CASSFGLAGGKGEQYF.